The entry below describes one TCR beta chain. This record comes from a study of OX40 agonist ivuxolimab in advanced cancers. Background on the study: The patients received agonistic anti-OX40 (CD134) antibody ivuxolimab. Patients assigned to dose escalation were diagnosed with hepatocellular carcinoma, melanoma, renal cell or head and neck cancer. Participants could have had prior anti-PD-1, anti-PD-L1 or anti-CTLA-4 therapy, and roughly 40% had some.

Profiling relied on immunoSEQ multiplex PCR, and the TCRdb table lists in-frame clones only, not all of them. The sample lists over 150,000 clones; roughly 94% were seen once. V shed 2 bases and J shed 7 bases, with 21 bases lying between them. The CDR3 sequence is 17 residues long. Per germline, CDR1 MGHRA and CDR2 YSYEKL. The source material was CD4+ or CD8+ T cells sorted from blood, sampled in a trial of the OX40 agonist ivuxolimab. This chain connects TRBV4-1 to TRBJ1-5; D is perhaps TRBD1 (5 bases). This clonotype was sampled from an adult with an advanced solid tumor such as melanoma, head and neck, liver or kidney cancer. The CDR3 DNA follows: TGCGCCAGCAGCCAAATCAGACGGGGCCCCCTGGGGCAGCCCCAGCATTTT. It translates to CASSQIRRGPLGQPQHF.